This TCR beta chain derives from a study of blood T cell repertoires in COVID-19. CDR1 and CDR2 from the germline V gene are SGHDN and FVKESK. V was shortened by 2 bases and J by 6 bases, with 11 bases between the two germline ends. The CDR3 is 13 amino acids. TCRdb keeps only in-frame clones here, not all; method: immunoSEQ multiplex PCR. The repertoire consists of under 200,000 clones, with about 86% occurring once and the leading ten covering 7%. This TCR was sampled from a man aged 45-65 years with active or convalescent COVID-19. The chain is built from TRBV14 and TRBJ2-7; D gene uncertain. The specimen was peripheral blood. The CDR3 reads CASSQTVPVEQYF. The DNA of the CDR3 is TGTGCCAGCAGCCAAACAGTTCCAGTCGAGCAGTACTTC.